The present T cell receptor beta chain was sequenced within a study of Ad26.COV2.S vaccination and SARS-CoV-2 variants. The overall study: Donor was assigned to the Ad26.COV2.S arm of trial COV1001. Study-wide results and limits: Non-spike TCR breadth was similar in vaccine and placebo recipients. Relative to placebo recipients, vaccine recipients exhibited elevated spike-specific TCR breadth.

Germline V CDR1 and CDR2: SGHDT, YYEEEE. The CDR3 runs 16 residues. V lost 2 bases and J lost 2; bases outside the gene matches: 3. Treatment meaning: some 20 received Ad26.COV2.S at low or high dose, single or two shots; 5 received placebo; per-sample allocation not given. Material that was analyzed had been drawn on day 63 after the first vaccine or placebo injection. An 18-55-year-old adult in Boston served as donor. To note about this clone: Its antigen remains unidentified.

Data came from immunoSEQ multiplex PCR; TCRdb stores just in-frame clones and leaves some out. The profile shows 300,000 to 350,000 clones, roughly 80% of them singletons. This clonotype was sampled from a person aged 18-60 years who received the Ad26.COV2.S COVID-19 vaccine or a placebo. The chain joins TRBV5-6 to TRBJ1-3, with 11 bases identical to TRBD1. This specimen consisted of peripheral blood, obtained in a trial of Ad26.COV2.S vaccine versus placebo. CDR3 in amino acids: CASSLPDRGPGNTIYF. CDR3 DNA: TGTGCCAGCAGCTTACCGGACAGGGGGCCTGGAAACACCATATATTTT.